One T cell receptor beta chain is described in this entry. Methods used by the authors: From reference gene primer amplification, estimates of nucleated cell counts were derived. Method: immunoSEQ multiplex PCR; TCRdb's copy keeps in-frame clones and lacks some. From that table come the V and J calls and clone size; the DNA was used to work out D and trimming. The sample has some 200,000 clones, under 90% seen once. Looked up from germline, CDR1 is MNHNS and CDR2 is SASEGT. CDR3 length: 16 amino acids. Trimming removed 4 bases at V and 0 bases at J, with 12 bases between. The sample is drawn from a study of blood T cell repertoires in COVID-19. For the study at large: Specimens from acute and convalescent COVID-19 originated in the United States, Italy and Spain. T cells, B-cell-depleted T cells, or PBMCs supplied cDNA or gDNA.

This sequence was found in a man between 50 and 59 years old with acute or convalescent COVID-19. The sample was peripheral blood. This chain uses TRBV6-1 with TRBJ1-4; possible D gene TRBD1, 6 bases. The CDR3, as DNA: TGTGCCAGCAGTGGATGGACAGATGCAACTAATGAAAAACTGTTTTTT. This encodes CASSGWTDATNEKLFF.